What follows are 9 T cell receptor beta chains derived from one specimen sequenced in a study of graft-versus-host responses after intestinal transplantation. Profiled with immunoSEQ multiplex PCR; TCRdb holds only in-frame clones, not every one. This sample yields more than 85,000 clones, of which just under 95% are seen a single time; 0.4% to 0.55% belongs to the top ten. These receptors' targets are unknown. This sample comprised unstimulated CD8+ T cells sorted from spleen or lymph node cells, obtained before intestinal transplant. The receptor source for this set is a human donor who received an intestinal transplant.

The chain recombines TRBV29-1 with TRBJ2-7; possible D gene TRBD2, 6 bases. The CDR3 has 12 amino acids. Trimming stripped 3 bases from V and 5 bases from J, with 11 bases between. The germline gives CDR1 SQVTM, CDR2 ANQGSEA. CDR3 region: CSVDLGGDEQYF. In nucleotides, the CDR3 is TGCAGCGTTGATCTGGGCGGGGACGAGCAGTACTTC.

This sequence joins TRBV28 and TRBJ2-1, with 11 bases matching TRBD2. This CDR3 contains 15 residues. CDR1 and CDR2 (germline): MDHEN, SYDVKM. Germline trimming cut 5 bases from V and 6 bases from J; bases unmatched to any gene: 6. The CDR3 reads CASSQPGLAVNEQFF. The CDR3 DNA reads TGTGCCAGCAGTCAACCGGGACTAGCGGTCAATGAGCAGTTCTTC.

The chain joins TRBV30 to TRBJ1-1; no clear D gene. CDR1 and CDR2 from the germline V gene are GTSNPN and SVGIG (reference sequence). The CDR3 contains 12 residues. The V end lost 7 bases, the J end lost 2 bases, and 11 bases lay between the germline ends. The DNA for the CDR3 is TGTGCCTTGGACGGAAGAAACACTGAAGCTTTCTTT. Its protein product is CALDGRNTEAFF. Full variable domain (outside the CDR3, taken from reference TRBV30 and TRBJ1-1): SQTIHQWPATLVQPVGSPLSLECTVEGTSNPNLYWYRQAAGRGLQLLFYSVGIGQISSEVPQNLSASRPQDRQFILSSKKLLLSDSGFYLCALDGRNTEAFFGQGTRLTVV.

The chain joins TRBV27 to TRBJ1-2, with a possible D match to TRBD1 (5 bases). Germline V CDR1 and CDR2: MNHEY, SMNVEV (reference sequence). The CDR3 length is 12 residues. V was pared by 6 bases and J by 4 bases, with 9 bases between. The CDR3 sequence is CASSTGPYGYTF. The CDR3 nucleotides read TGTGCCAGCAGCACAGGTCCCTATGGCTACACCTTC.

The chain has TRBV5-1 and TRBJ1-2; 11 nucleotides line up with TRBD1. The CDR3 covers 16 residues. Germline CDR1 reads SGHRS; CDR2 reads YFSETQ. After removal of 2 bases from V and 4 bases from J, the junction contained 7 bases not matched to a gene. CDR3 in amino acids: CASSLKVGTGGYGYTF. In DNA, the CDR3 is TGCGCCAGCAGCTTAAAAGTTGGGACAGGGGGCTATGGCTACACCTTC.

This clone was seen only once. The CDR3 reads CASSLPFGTRKQETQYF. CDR3 DNA: TGCGCCAGCAGCCTTCCCTTCGGGACTAGAAAACAAGAGACCCAGTACTTC. The chain couples TRBV4-1 to TRBJ2-5; 8 positions agree with TRBD2. The CDR3 runs 17 residues. J gave up 2 bases and V 4 bases, and 12 bases lay outside the gene matches. Per germline, CDR1 MGHRA and CDR2 YSYEKL.

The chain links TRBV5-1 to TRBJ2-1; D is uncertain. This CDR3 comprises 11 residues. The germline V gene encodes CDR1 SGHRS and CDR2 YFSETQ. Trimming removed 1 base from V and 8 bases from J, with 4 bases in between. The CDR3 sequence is CASSLIHEQFF. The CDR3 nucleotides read TGCGCCAGCAGCTTGATCCATGAGCAGTTCTTC.

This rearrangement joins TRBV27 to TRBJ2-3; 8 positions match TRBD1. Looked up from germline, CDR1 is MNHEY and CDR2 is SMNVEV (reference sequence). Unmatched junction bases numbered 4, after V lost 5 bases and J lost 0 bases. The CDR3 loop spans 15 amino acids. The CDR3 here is CASSVTGGSTDTQYF. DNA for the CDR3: TGTGCCAGCAGTGTCACAGGGGGTAGCACAGATACGCAGTATTTT.

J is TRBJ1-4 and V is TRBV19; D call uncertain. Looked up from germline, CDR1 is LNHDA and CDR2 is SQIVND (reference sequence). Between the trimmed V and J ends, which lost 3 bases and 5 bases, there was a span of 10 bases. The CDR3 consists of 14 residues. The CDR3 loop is CASSIGLTNEKLFF. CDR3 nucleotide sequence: TGTGCCAGTAGTATTGGCCTAACCAATGAAAAACTGTTTTTT. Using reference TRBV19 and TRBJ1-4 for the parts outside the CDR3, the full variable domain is DGGITQSPKYLFRKEGQNVTLSCEQNLNHDAMYWYRQDPGQGLRLIYYSQIVNDFQKGDIAEGYSVSREKKESFPLTVTSAQKNPTAFYLCASSIGLTNEKLFFGSGTQLSVL.